A single sample gave rise to the 15 T cell receptor beta chains below, sequenced in a study of T cells in Graves' hyperthyroidism and ophthalmopathy. RNA transcripts were the template for amplifying TCR beta CDR3 regions. The TCR CDR3 was amplified in a first-round RT-PCR using the HTBI primer set. A single record per CDR3 protein comes from TCRdb applying MiXCR to the multiplex PCR reads. Of approximately 640,000 distinct CDR3 sequences listed, under 20% are singletons. What was sequenced was blood. The receptors originated from a woman in her twenties or thirties with Graves' hyperthyroidism.

This clonotype was picked up one time. The CDR3 loop is CSARSMTSGRSNEQYF. In nucleotides, the CDR3 is TGCAGTGCTAGGTCGATGACTAGCGGGAGGTCTAACGAGCAGTACTTC. The chain employs TRBV20-1 and TRBJ2-7, with 13 bases lining up with TRBD2. CDR1 and CDR2 from the germline V gene are DFQATT and SNEGSKA (reference sequence). This CDR3 has 16 residues. J was trimmed by 5 bases and V by 3 bases; bases with no gene match: 10.

V and J are TRBV20-1 and TRBJ1-1; no clear D gene. CDR1 and CDR2 from the germline V gene are DFQATT and SNEGSKA (reference sequence). V shed 0 bases and J shed 4 bases, with 9 bases lying between them. The CDR3 consists of 13 residues. The CDR3 is CSARDPPGTEAFF. In DNA, the CDR3 is TGCAGTGCTAGAGACCCCCCAGGCACTGAAGCTTTCTTT.

This clonotype came up once. Here the CDR3 reads CASSPDWREGNEQFF. CDR3 in DNA: TGTGCCAGCAGTCCAGACTGGCGGGAGGGGAATGAGCAGTTCTTC. This chain connects TRBV14 to TRBJ2-1; 9 nucleotides align to TRBD2. The junction had 10 bases not matched to a gene; V was cut back by 6 bases and J by 7 bases. The V gene's germline CDR1 is SGHDN and CDR2 FVKESK. The CDR3 has 15 residues.

In this sample, this clonotype turned up many times. The rearrangement joins TRBV6-1 to TRBJ1-2; 8 positions agree with TRBD1. The V segment lost 10 bases and the J segment 8 bases; nucleotides outside the gene matches: 6. The germline V gene has CDR1 MNHNS and CDR2 SASEGT. CDR3 size: 11 residues. The CDR3 loop is CAIGQGGGYTF. In nucleotides, the CDR3 is TGTGCCATCGGACAGGGTGGAGGCTACACCTTC.

This clonotype came up many times. The V call is TRBV28, the J call TRBJ2-3; 14 bases match TRBD2. The CDR3 covers 18 residues. Unmatched junction bases numbered 11, after V lost 5 bases and J lost 4 bases. Per germline, CDR1 MDHEN and CDR2 SYDVKM. The CDR3 region has the DNA TGTGCCAGCAGTCCGCTTGGGACTAGCGGGAGTTCATCAGATACGCAGTATTTT. Translating it yields CASSPLGTSGSSSDTQYF.

This clonotype was found many times. This chain joins TRBV7-3 and TRBJ2-5, with 10 bases that match TRBD2. The CDR3 runs 15 residues. Germline-derived CDR1 and CDR2 are SGHTA and FQGTGA. V trimming: 3 bases; J trimming: 4 bases; junction bases outside the gene matches: 5. DNA of the CDR3: TGTGCCAGCAGCTTCTCTAGCGGGAGTCGAGAGACCCAGTACTTC. It encodes CASSFSSGSRETQYF. The full variable domain, in which reference TRBV7-3 and TRBJ2-5 provide the parts outside the CDR3, is GAGVSQTPSNKVTEKGKYVELRCDPISGHTALYWYRQSLGQGPEFLIYFQGTGAADDSGLPNDRFFAVRPEGSVSTLKIQRTERGDSAVYLCASSFSSGSRETQYFGPGTRLLVL.

This clonotype showed up many times. The V call is TRBV6-2 or TRBV6-3, the J call TRBJ2-3, with a weak D call TRBD1 (6 bases). The CDR3 is made up of 15 amino acids. Germline loops: CDR1 MNHEY, CDR2 SVGEGT. Trimming stripped 6 bases from V and 1 base from J, with 14 bases between. In DNA, the CDR3 is TGTGCCAGCAGCTTGGGACACATCGGCACAGATACGCAGTATTTT. This encodes CASSLGHIGTDTQYF.

This clonotype showed up many times. This CDR3 is CASSRQGALNTEAFF. For the CDR3, the DNA is TGTGCCAGCAGTAGACAGGGGGCACTGAACACTGAAGCTTTCTTT. The genes are TRBV12-3 or TRBV12-4 and TRBJ1-1; TRBD1 matches at 10 bases. J gave up 0 bases and V 5 bases, and 3 bases lay outside the gene matches. This CDR3 region has 15 residues.

Many counts were recorded for this clonotype. This chain uses TRBV12-5 with TRBJ2-3; D is perhaps TRBD1 (6 bases). The CDR3 has 14 amino acids. The V end lost 5 bases, the J end lost 5 bases, and 14 bases lay between the germline ends. The V gene's germline CDR1 is LGHNT and CDR2 FRNRAP. The CDR3: CASGPTLGGDTQYF. DNA of the CDR3: TGTGCTAGTGGTCCTACCTTAGGGGGAGATACGCAGTATTTT.

This chain links TRBV28 with TRBJ1-3, with D unclear. CDR1 and CDR2 (germline): MDHEN, SYDVKM. V lost 10 bases to trimming and J lost 5 bases, with 12 bases between them. The CDR3 spans 12 residues. The CDR3 DNA reads TGTGCCACTCCTGCCGGGAGAAACACCATATATTTT. This encodes CATPAGRNTIYF.

The chain is built from TRBV10-3 and TRBJ2-7, with 12 bases fitting TRBD2. CDR1 and CDR2 (germline): ENHRY, SYGVKD. The CDR3 spans 14 residues. J gave up 7 bases and V 6 bases, and 7 bases lay outside the gene matches. The CDR3 coding sequence is TGTGCCATCAGCGGACTAGCGGGGTCTGGGGAGCAGTACTTC. It encodes CAISGLAGSGEQYF.

The chain links TRBV28 to TRBJ2-5; D may be TRBD1 (5 bases). The germline gives CDR1 MDHEN, CDR2 SYDVKM. This CDR3 is 12 amino acids long. Trimming stripped 9 bases from V and 4 bases from J, with 12 bases between. CDR3 sequence reads: CASSTGLETQYF. The CDR3 bases are TGTGCCAGTAGCACAGGTTTAGAGACCCAGTACTTC.

This clonotype was observed at least ten times. The chain uses TRBV6-1 and TRBJ2-1, with TRBD1 as a possible D gene (5 bases). This CDR3 region has 11 residues. Germline-derived CDR1 and CDR2 are MNHNS and SASEGT. Deletions cut 6 bases from V and 7 bases from J, with 7 bases between. CDR3 amino acids: CASRQGNEQFF. DNA of the CDR3: TGTGCCAGCAGGCAGGGAAATGAGCAGTTCTTC.

This clonotype was seen a handful of times. The chain carries TRBV7-3 and TRBJ2-2; perhaps TRBD2 as D (5 bases). V was shortened by 3 bases and J by 4 bases, with 12 bases between the two germline ends. The CDR3 totals 15 residues. CDR1 SGHTA and CDR2 FQGTGA come from the germline V gene. The CDR3, as DNA: TGTGCCAGCAGCTTCGGCCTAGCTGGCACCGGGGAGCTGTTTTTT. Translated: CASSFGLAGTGELFF.

This clonotype has a count of ten or more. The V gene is TRBV28, the J gene TRBJ2-3; D is unresolved. V was clipped by 2 bases and J by 4 bases, with 16 bases between them. CDR3 length equals 16 residues. CDR1 is MDHEN and CDR2 is SYDVKM in the germline V gene. Here the CDR3 DNA reads TGTGCCAGCAGTTTACCCGTGGCCCCTAGACCAGATACGCAGTATTTT. Encoded protein: CASSLPVAPRPDTQYF.